This T cell receptor (beta chain) stems from a study of radiation and T cells in renal cell carcinoma. The overall study: Nephrectomy followed 15 Gy stereotactic body radiation by 4 weeks.

Libraries were prepared by immunoSEQ multiplex PCR; TCRdb keeps only in-frame clonotypes and omits some of them. This sample yields some 120,000 clones, of which about 88% are seen a single time; 5% to 6.5% belongs to the top ten. Time point denoted: blood 2 weeks post-SBRT. As for treatment: 15 Gy SBRT to primary tumor, nephrectomy 4 weeks later. This renal cell carcinoma was of the clear cell type. Trimming at V came to 6 bases and at J to 5 bases, leaving 8 bases not matched to a gene. The CDR3 consists of 13 residues. Germline V gene lookup returns CDR1 SQVTM and CDR2 ANQGSEA. The chain combines TRBV29-1 with TRBJ2-5; 8 positions agree with TRBD2. The clonotype comes from a woman in her seventies with renal cell carcinoma. The specimen comprised blood, sampled from a patient whose treatment included radiotherapy and nephrectomy. Here the CDR3 DNA reads TGCAGCGTCTTTAGCGGGGTCGGGGAGACCCAGTACTTC. It yields the protein CSVFSGVGETQYF.